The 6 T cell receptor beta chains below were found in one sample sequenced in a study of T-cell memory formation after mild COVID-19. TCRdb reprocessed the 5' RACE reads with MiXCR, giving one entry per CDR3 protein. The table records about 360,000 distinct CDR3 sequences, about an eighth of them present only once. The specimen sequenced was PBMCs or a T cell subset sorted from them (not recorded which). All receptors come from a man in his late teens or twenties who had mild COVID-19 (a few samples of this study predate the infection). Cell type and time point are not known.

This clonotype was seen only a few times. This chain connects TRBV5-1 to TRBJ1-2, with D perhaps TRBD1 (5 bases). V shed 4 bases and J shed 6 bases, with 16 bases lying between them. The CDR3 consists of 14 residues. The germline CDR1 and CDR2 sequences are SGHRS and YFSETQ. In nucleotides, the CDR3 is TGCGCCAGCAGCGTAAGAGAAGGGACCGATGGCTACACCTTC. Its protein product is CASSVREGTDGYTF.

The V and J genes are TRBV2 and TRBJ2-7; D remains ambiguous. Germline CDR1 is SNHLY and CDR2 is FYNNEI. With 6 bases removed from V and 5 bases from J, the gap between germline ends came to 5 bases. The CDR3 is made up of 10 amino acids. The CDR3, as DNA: TGTGCCAGCAGAGCAAACGAGCAGTACTTC. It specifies CASRANEQYF.

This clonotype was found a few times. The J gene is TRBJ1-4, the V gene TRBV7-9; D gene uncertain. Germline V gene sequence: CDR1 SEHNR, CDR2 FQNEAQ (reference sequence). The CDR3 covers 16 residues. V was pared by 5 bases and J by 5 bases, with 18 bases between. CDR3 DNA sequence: TGTGCCAGCAGCCGCTGGGCGGTCGCCCAGAATGAAAAACTGTTTTTT. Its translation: CASSRWAVAQNEKLFF.

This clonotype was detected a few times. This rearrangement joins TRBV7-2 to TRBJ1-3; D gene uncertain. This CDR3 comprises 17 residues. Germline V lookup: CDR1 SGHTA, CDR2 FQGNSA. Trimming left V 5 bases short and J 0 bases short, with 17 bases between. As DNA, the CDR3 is TGTGCCAGCAGCCGAGCCCCCCAGAGCATCTCTGGAAACACCATATATTTT. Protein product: CASSRAPQSISGNTIYF.

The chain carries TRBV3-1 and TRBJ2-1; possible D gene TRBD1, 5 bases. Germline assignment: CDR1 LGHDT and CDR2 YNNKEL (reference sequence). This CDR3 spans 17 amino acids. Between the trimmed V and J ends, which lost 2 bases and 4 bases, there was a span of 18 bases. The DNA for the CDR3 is TGTGCCAGCAGCCAACTCGATCCAAGGACATATTACAATGAGCAGTTCTTC. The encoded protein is CASSQLDPRTYYNEQFF.

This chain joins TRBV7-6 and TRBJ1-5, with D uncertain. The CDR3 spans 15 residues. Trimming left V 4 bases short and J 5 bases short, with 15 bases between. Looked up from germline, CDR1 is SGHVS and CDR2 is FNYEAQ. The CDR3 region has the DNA TGTGCCAGCAGCTCGACCCGCTTTGGAGATCAGCCCCAGCATTTT. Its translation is CASSSTRFGDQPQHF. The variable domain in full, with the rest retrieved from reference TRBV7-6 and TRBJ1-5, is GAGVSQSPRYKVTKRGQDVALRCDPISGHVSLYWYRQALGQGPEFLTYFNYEAQQDKSGLPNDRFSAERPEGSISTLTIQRTEQRDSAMYRCASSSTRFGDQPQHFGDGTRLSIL.